These 10 T cell receptor beta chains came from one sample sequenced in a study of beta chain features in type 1 diabetes. The study, taken as a whole, reports: TCRB CDR3s were moderately but significantly shorter in Type 1 diabetes patients in all four CD4+ subsets.

The entirety of the isolated RNA underwent reverse transcription, so expressed TCRB transcripts were sequenced. The data were produced by immunoSEQ multiplex PCR, yet TCRdb's version contains in-frame clones alone and is incomplete. In the table there are 280,000 or so clones, approximately 15% of which are singletons. No antigen has been identified for these receptors. Source material: naive CD4+ T cells from blood. The receptors here all came from a man younger than 35 with type 1 diabetes.

The rearrangement links TRBV28 to TRBJ2-5; possibly TRBD2 for D (5 bases). The CDR3 has 15 residues. Trimming cost V 1 base and J 1 base, with 10 bases left between them. The germline V gene has CDR1 MDHEN and CDR2 SYDVKM. This CDR3 is CASSLYPRGQETQYF. The CDR3 DNA reads as TGTGCCAGCAGTTTATATCCCCGGGGCCAAGAGACCCAGTACTTC.

The chain combines TRBV15 with TRBJ2-4; 7 bases line up with TRBD1. CDR1 and CDR2 (germline): LNHNV, YYDKDF (reference sequence). The CDR3 loop spans 13 amino acids. V dropped 3 bases and J dropped 8; count of bases not matched to a gene: 4. CDR3 coding DNA: TGTGCCACCAGCAGGACCGGGACAGACATTCAGTACTTC. This gives the protein CATSRTGTDIQYF.

The chain employs TRBV12-5 and TRBJ2-3, with D unclear. This CDR3 has 17 amino acids. V was cut by 5 bases and J by 1 base, with 19 bases left in between. Per germline, CDR1 LGHNT and CDR2 FRNRAP. The CDR3 here is CASGPPAASSCTDTQYF. CDR3 DNA sequence: TGTGCTAGTGGTCCCCCCGCAGCGTCCTCTTGCACAGATACGCAGTATTTT.

The V gene is TRBV7-9, the J gene TRBJ1-5; TRBD1 might be the D (6 bases). The germline V and J ends were trimmed by 5 bases and 2 bases, with 10 bases remaining between them. This CDR3 contains 14 residues. Germline V lookup: CDR1 SEHNR, CDR2 FQNEAQ (reference sequence). The CDR3, as DNA: TGTGCCAGCAGCAGAACAGGGCGCAATCAGCCCCAGCATTTT. Protein: CASSRTGRNQPQHF.

This clone came up a few times. V and J are TRBV13 and TRBJ1-3, with D maybe TRBD1 (5 bases). This CDR3 is built from 14 residues. Trimming left V 5 bases short and J 1 base short, with 9 bases between. The germline V gene encodes CDR1 PRHDT and CDR2 FYEKMQ (reference sequence). CDR3 sequence: CASSSGASGNTIYF. The CDR3 DNA follows: TGTGCCAGCAGCAGTGGGGCTTCTGGAAACACCATATATTTT.

In this sample, this clone turned up a few times. This chain connects TRBV5-4 to TRBJ2-2, with 15 bases aligning to TRBD2. V was clipped by 5 bases and J by 3 bases; unmatched bases: 5. CDR3 length: 17 residues. The germline V gene has CDR1 SGHNT and CDR2 YYREEE (reference sequence). CDR3 in amino acids: CASSSGLAGGYTGELFF. The CDR3 DNA reads TGTGCCAGCAGTTCCGGACTAGCGGGAGGGTACACCGGGGAGCTGTTTTTT. The entire variable domain, with the rest obtained from reference TRBV5-4 and TRBJ2-2, is as follows: ETGVTQSPTHLIKTRGQQVTLRCSSQSGHNTVSWYQQALGQGPQFIFQYYREEENGRGNFPPRFSGLQFPNYSSELNVNALELDDSALYLCASSSGLAGGYTGELFFGEGSRLTVL.

The chain uses TRBV5-1 and TRBJ1-6; D possibly corresponds to TRBD1 (6 bases). V shed 4 bases and J shed 7 bases, with 15 bases lying between them. CDR3 length: 15 residues. Germline assignment: CDR1 SGHRS and CDR2 YFSETQ. The CDR3 protein is CASSADSFYNSPLHF. CDR3 nucleotide sequence: TGCGCCAGCAGCGCGGACAGTTTCTACAATTCACCCCTCCACTTT.

The V call is TRBV11-3, the J call TRBJ2-7; 9 bases line up with TRBD1. This CDR3 is built from 14 residues. Germline assignment: CDR1 SGHNT and CDR2 YENEEA. J gave up 1 base and V 5 bases, and 3 bases lay outside the gene matches. The CDR3 bases are TGTGCCAGCAGCCTCGGGACAGGGTCCTACGAGCAGTACTTC. This encodes CASSLGTGSYEQYF.

This chain uses TRBV9 with TRBJ1-4; 7 bases match TRBD1. The CDR3 is 14 residues long. The junction had 7 bases not matched to a gene; V was cut back by 4 bases and J by 7 bases. CDR1 and CDR2 (germline): SGDLS, YYNGEE. CDR3 sequence reads: CASSPTGQREKLFF. The CDR3 nucleotides are TGTGCCAGCAGCCCTACGGGACAGCGTGAAAAACTGTTTTTT.

This clone has just a few counts. The chain carries TRBV7-9 and TRBJ1-2, with D uncertain. V lost 6 bases, J lost 2 bases, and 7 bases lay in between. The CDR3 length is 12 residues. Germline V gene lookup returns CDR1 SEHNR and CDR2 FQNEAQ (reference sequence). The CDR3 loop reads CASSWANYGYTF. The CDR3 DNA reads TGTGCCAGCAGTTGGGCGAACTATGGCTACACCTTC.